The clone carrying this T cell receptor beta chain showed up just once. Antigen unknown. In the PCR, 60 Vbeta and 13 Jbeta primers were used. Libraries were prepared by immunoSEQ multiplex PCR; TCRdb keeps only in-frame clonotypes and omits some of them. The sample has 95,000 to 100,000 clones; roughly 78% are singletons. The sample belongs to a study of cytomegalovirus exposure and HLA in healthy donors. Study-wide results and caveats: Most sequenced TCRs were rare (though some public TCRs occurred in many donors). An assumption of roughly uniform sequencing depth across donors underlay the presence/absence analyses. Most of the TCR beta V segments (in an earlier analysis) were productive either about 87% or about 30% of the time.

This clonotype was obtained from a woman in her fifties or sixties in good health and CMV-seronegative. The sample was PBMCs.

The CDR3 coding sequence is TGTGCCAGCAGTTCCTCCGGATCAGGGAACACTGAAGCTTTCTTT. As protein: CASSSSGSGNTEAFF. The chain is built from TRBV6-5 and TRBJ1-1; D unresolved. Germline lookup yields CDR1 MNHEY and CDR2 SVGAGI. This CDR3 spans 15 amino acids. The V and J ends lost 4 bases and 1 base respectively, with 13 bases between them.